Only a few counts were recorded for the clone carrying this T cell receptor (beta chain). The antigen is unknown. Initially, at the first diagnosis of hyperthyroidism and before any ophthalmopathy symptoms, blood was sampled. RNA transcripts gave rise to amplified TCR beta CDR3 regions. The TCR CDR3 first-round RT-PCR relied on the HTBI primer set. TCRdb used MiXCR to reprocess the multiplex PCR reads, holding one entry per CDR3 protein. This table has around 280,000 distinct CDR3 sequences, about an eighth appearing once. This sample was taken from a study of T cells in Graves' hyperthyroidism and ophthalmopathy. Study-level background: Blood was drawn when the patient was first diagnosed and still untreated. General study points: Also found in blood were most expanded thyroid clonotypes above 0.001.

Source material: blood. This receptor was obtained from a woman aged 25 to 39 with Graves' hyperthyroidism that later progressed to Graves' ophthalmopathy.

The CDR3 DNA follows: TGCGCCAGCAGCTTTGGGCAGGAAGAGACCCAGTACTTC. Protein: CASSFGQEETQYF. V gene TRBV5-1 combines with J gene TRBJ2-5; D is unresolved. The CDR3 spans 13 residues. The V and J ends lost 2 bases and 3 bases respectively, with 8 bases between them. The germline gives CDR1 SGHRS, CDR2 YFSETQ.